Listed here are 3 T cell receptor beta chains from one sample, sequenced in a study of identical twins. One entry per CDR3 protein results from TCRdb running MiXCR on the 5' RACE reads. The profile shows about 520,000 distinct CDR3 sequences, about 20% of them singletons. This sample was also put to use in a study of T cells expressing NK-cell markers.

The sample was CD4+ T cells sorted from blood. Receptors were obtained from a woman between 18 and 29 years old in good health.

In regard to this clonotype: The junction and the germline gene differ at one end; a read error may be behind it. This chain joins TRBV7-7 and TRBJ2-5; D may be TRBD1 or TRBD2 (6 bases each). From germline, CDR1 is SSHAT and CDR2 FNYEAQ (reference sequence). The CDR3 is made up of 16 amino acids. In DNA form, the CDR3 reads TGTGCTAGCAGCTTAGTGGGGGGCGCCTCTCAAGAGACCCAGTACTTC. Encoded protein: CASSLVGGASQETQYF.

This clonotype came up a few times. The J gene is TRBJ2-6, the V gene TRBV9; no definite D call. Trimming took 0 bases from V and 3 from J, leaving 4 bases between them. CDR1 is SGDLS, CDR2 YYNGEE, per germline. This CDR3 comprises 14 residues. CDR3 residues: CASSVEFGANVLTF. For the CDR3, the DNA is TGTGCCAGCAGCGTAGAATTTGGGGCCAACGTCCTGACTTTC.

This clonotype was seen a few times. The genes are TRBV4-2 and TRBJ2-3; no clear D gene. Germline assignment: CDR1 LGHNA and CDR2 YNFKEQ. V lost 0 bases and J lost 0, with 7 bases in between. There are 15 residues in the CDR3. CDR3 nucleotide sequence: TGTGCCAGCAGCCAAGACCAACGAAGCACAGATACGCAGTATTTT. Translating gives CASSQDQRSTDTQYF.